This T cell receptor beta chain was sequenced during a study of T cells in Graves' hyperthyroidism and ophthalmopathy. Amplified regions were TCR beta CDR3 sequences from RNA transcripts. The TCR CDR3 was amplified in a first-round RT-PCR using the HTBI primer set. TCRdb called the multiplex PCR reads again in MiXCR, with one record for every CDR3 protein. The sample has approximately 570,000 distinct CDR3 sequences; approximately 20% are singletons. The germline V gene has CDR1 ENHRY and CDR2 SYGVKD. Trimming cost V 5 bases and J 8 bases, with 18 bases left between them. CDR3 length: 15 amino acids. Exclusion of a patient resulted from uncontrolled infection, other autoimmune disease, pregnancy or lactation.

Sequencing input: blood. The source of this sequence is a man in his forties with Graves' ophthalmopathy. The chain recombines TRBV10-3 with TRBJ1-4, with D hard to call. CDR3 sequence reads: CAISYRGRVEEKLFF. The DNA of the CDR3 is TGTGCCATCAGTTACCGTGGAAGAGTAGAGGAAAAACTGTTTTTT.